This record covers a single T cell receptor beta chain. In the original workflow: Scientists estimated how many nucleated cells there were by amplifying reference gene primers. TCRdb's copy holds only in-frame clones and misses some; the assay was immunoSEQ multiplex PCR. For V, J and clone size, that table is used; D and trimming come from the DNA. The sample consists of 95,000 to 150,000 clones, 84% of them appearing once. This entry belongs to a study of blood T cell repertoires in COVID-19. Overall study context: Sources were T cells, B-cell-depleted T cells, or PBMCs; the material itself was cDNA or gDNA.

Self-reported history from a screening survey and questionnaire set each donor's cohort. Cohort 3 donors counted as recovered after two negative PCRs, clearance, or resolved symptoms. The ends lost 8 bases at V and 3 bases at J; junction bases unmatched: 4. Germline V lookup: CDR1 SQVTM, CDR2 ANQGSEA. The CDR3 is 12 residues long. V gene TRBV29-1 combines with J gene TRBJ2-1; 7 bases are shared with TRBD2. The sequenced material came from PBMCs or T cells enriched from blood (not recorded which). The sequence derives from a woman in her twenties or thirties who had recovered from COVID-19. In DNA form, the CDR3 reads TGCAGCTCTGAGCGGGACTACAATGAGCAGTTCTTC. Protein: CSSERDYNEQFF.